Shown below are 3 T cell receptor beta chains from a single sample sequenced in a study of cytomegalovirus exposure and HLA in healthy donors. Some clones are missing from TCRdb's copy, which holds only in-frame ones; the method was immunoSEQ multiplex PCR. In the table there are about 250,000 clones, roughly 87% of which are singletons. Sequencing was carried out using PBMCs. These receptors all stem from a man aged 18 to 29 in good health and CMV-seropositive.

The J gene is TRBJ1-2, the V gene TRBV10-2; unclear D gene. Germline V lookup: CDR1 WSHSY, CDR2 SAAADI. CDR3 length: 13 residues. Trimming pared 0 bases from V and 5 bases from J, leaving 7 bases between. CDR3 residues: CASSESTGYGYTF. The CDR3 region has the DNA TGCGCCAGCAGTGAGTCGACGGGGTATGGCTACACCTTC.

The rearrangement links TRBV29-1 to TRBJ1-1; D not certain. The CDR3 loop spans 12 amino acids. The V end was cut by 4 bases, the J end by 2 bases, with 8 bases between. In germline, CDR1 is SQVTM, CDR2 ANQGSEA. CDR3 protein: CSVGRGNTEAFF. CDR3 in DNA: TGCAGCGTTGGCCGGGGAAACACTGAAGCTTTCTTT.

CDR3 nucleotide sequence: TGTGCCAGCAGTGTACGGGGTTACGGAAACACCATATATTTT. This translates into CASSVRGYGNTIYF. The chain joins TRBV2 to TRBJ1-3; D unclear. The CDR3 runs 14 residues. From germline, CDR1 is SNHLY and CDR2 FYNNEI. V was cut by 4 bases and J by 4 bases, with 11 bases left in between.